Listed below are T cell receptor beta chains from one sample, sequenced in a study of T cells of healthy individuals. TCRdb passed the 5' RACE reads through MiXCR, listing each CDR3 protein once. The sample holds tens of thousands of distinct CDR3 sequences, around 15% seen once. Receptors were obtained from a human donor in good health. CDR3s include the opening cysteine and the closing phenylalanine or tryptophan. The D gene is left open where the match is weak. Part of the rows lack a size; the others show once, few, many or a class for expanded clones.

J gene,V gene,D gene,clone size,CDR3 DNA,CDR3 protein
TRBJ1-5,TRBV7-9,TRBD1,.,TGTGCCAGCAGCCCGACAGGGCACAATCAGCCCCAGCATTTT,CASSPTGHNQPQHF
TRBJ1-3,TRBV19,TRBD1,.,TGTGCCAGCCGAGCTGACAGGGCGTCTGGAAACACCATATATTTT,CASRADRASGNTIYF
TRBJ2-4,TRBV28,TRBD1,many,TGTGCCAGCAGTCCTCCGGGACAGGGAGCCAAAAACATTCAGTACTTC,CASSPPGQGAKNIQYF
TRBJ2-4,TRBV12-3/TRBV12-4,.,.,TGTGCCAGCAGTTCCCGGGACATTCAGTACTTC,CASSSRDIQYF
TRBJ2-7,TRBV6-5,.,few,TGTGCCAGCAGTTACCGGACGGATAGCTACGAGCAGTACTTC,CASSYRTDSYEQYF
TRBJ1-1,TRBV5-1,TRBD1,.,TGCGCCAGCAGCTTGGTTGGGACAGGCGCTTTCTTT,CASSLVGTGAFF
TRBJ1-1,TRBV18,TRBD1,few,TGTGCCAGCTCACCCCTACCCGGGACAGGGGTTAACACTGAAGCTTTCTTT,CASSPLPGTGVNTEAFF
TRBJ1-6,TRBV5-1,.,many,TGCGCCAGCAGCAGAAACAGGGCCCATTATAATTCACCCCTCCACTTT,CASSRNRAHYNSPLHF
TRBJ2-6,TRBV28,.,.,TGTGCCAGCAGCTCAGCAGGAAGGGCTGGGGCCAACGTCCTGACTTTC,CASSSAGRAGANVLTF
TRBJ2-7,TRBV20-1,.,many,TGCAGTGCTAGAGATCCTCGGACCCCCTACGAGCAGTACTTC,CSARDPRTPYEQYF
TRBJ2-5,TRBV4-1,TRBD2,.,TGCGCCAGCAGCCCCCGGACTAGCGGGGGCCAAGAGACCCAGTACTTC,CASSPRTSGGQETQYF
TRBJ2-2,TRBV27,.,.,TGTGCCAGCAGTCTGGACGGGACGAACACCGGGGAGCTGTTTTTT,CASSLDGTNTGELFF
TRBJ2-1,TRBV30,.,few,TGTGCCCTTGTGTGGCAGGGTGAAAATGAGCAGTTCTTC,CALVWQGENEQFF
TRBJ1-2,TRBV3-1,.,.,TGTGAAAGAAGCCACCCAGGGATCTATGGCTACACCTTC,CERSHPGIYGYTF
TRBJ2-2,TRBV20-1,.,.,TGCAGTGCTAGAGGCGGACCTAACACCGGGGAGCTGTTTTTT,CSARGGPNTGELFF
TRBJ2-2,TRBV4-1,.,few,TGCGCCAGCAGCCTAATGGGGGAGTACACCGGGGAGCTGTTTTTT,CASSLMGEYTGELFF
TRBJ1-2,TRBV7-2,.,many,TGTGCCAGCAGCTTAGACAGAGGGTATGGCTACACCTTC,CASSLDRGYGYTF
TRBJ2-7,TRBV4-2,TRBD1,many,TGTGCCAGCAGCCTATCGCCGGGACAGGGGGACGAGCAGTACTTC,CASSLSPGQGDEQYF
TRBJ1-1,TRBV12-3/TRBV12-4,.,few,TGTGCCAGCAGCTCAGGGGTCACTGAAGCTTTCTTT,CASSSGVTEAFF
TRBJ1-2,TRBV15,TRBD1,many,TGTGCCTCCAACCGGGACAGAAACTATGGCTACACCTTC,CASNRDRNYGYTF
TRBJ2-1,TRBV20-1,TRBD2,.,TGCAGTGCCCCAATCGGGGGGAGCTCCTACAATGAGCAGTTCTTC,CSAPIGGSSYNEQFF
TRBJ1-1,TRBV12-3/TRBV12-4,.,many,TGTGCCAGCAGGGCCGGGTCAGGGGCGGTTAGTGACACTGAAGCTTTCTTT,CASRAGSGAVSDTEAFF
TRBJ2-1,TRBV5-1,TRBD1,many,TGCGCCAGCAGCTTGGGAGGGGGCAGGGGCCAGCAGTTCTTC,CASSLGGGRGQQFF
TRBJ1-2,TRBV7-9,.,.,TGTGCCAGCAGCTTGGGGGTTCTCTATGGCTACACCTTC,CASSLGVLYGYTF
TRBJ2-7,TRBV7-9,.,.,TGTGCCAGCGCCAGCGTAGGGGAGCAGTACTTC,CASASVGEQYF